These 21 T cell receptor beta chains came from one sample sequenced in a study of T cells in Graves' hyperthyroidism and ophthalmopathy (dated by TCRdb to the late 2010s). The library relied on multiplex PCR. TCRdb shows the sequencer as Illumina HiSeq 2000. TCR beta CDR3 regions were amplified from RNA transcripts. The first round of RT-PCR for the TCR CDR3 was performed with the HTBI primer set and the Qiagen OneStep RT-PCR kit. TCRdb ran its own pipeline on the public reads, namely fastp trimming at Q25 and MiXCR clone calling, and kept in-frame beta chains. Identical CDR3 proteins give one entry, which carries the most common genes and DNA. For this sample there are more than 500,000 distinct CDR3 sequences; approximately 49% appear just once. About two fifths of the sample goes to the ten largest clones. Sequences were obtained from peripheral blood or thyroid tissue (not recorded which). Receptors were obtained from an adult woman with Graves' disease, either hyperthyroidism or ophthalmopathy (not recorded which).

This clonotype was seen many times. The CDR3 reads CASSQVNYEQYF. In DNA, the CDR3 is TGCGCCAGCAGCCAAGTCAACTACGAGCAGTACTTC. J is TRBJ2-7 and V is TRBV4-3; no clear D gene. Trimming removed 1 base at V and 3 bases at J, with 4 bases between. Germline V gives CDR1 LGHNA, CDR2 YSLEER. The CDR3 has 12 residues.

This clonotype came up many times. The J gene is TRBJ2-5, the V gene TRBV6-5, with D unclear. Trimming removed 7 bases from V and 5 bases from J, with 14 bases in between. The CDR3 is 13 residues long. The germline CDR1 and CDR2 sequences are MNHEY and SVGAGI. CDR3 residues: CASMAHQFETQYF. The CDR3 nucleotides read TGTGCCAGCATGGCGCACCAGTTCGAGACCCAGTACTTC.

This clonotype was seen at least ten times. V usage is TRBV29-1 and J usage is TRBJ2-7, with unresolved D. Germline V gene lookup returns CDR1 SQVTM and CDR2 ANQGSEA. V shed 4 bases and J shed 2 bases, with 12 bases lying between them. The CDR3 length is 13 residues. The DNA of the CDR3 is TGCAGCGTTGCCCTGACAAAAACCTACGAGCAGTACTTC. It yields the protein CSVALTKTYEQYF.

This clonotype was counted a single time. The final CDR3 position lacks the conserved phenylalanine or tryptophan, pointing to a likely read error. No DNA is shown, since the ends of the CDR3 on it are uncertain; the CDR3 is the one TCRdb lists. The chain uses TRBV20-1 and TRBJ1-5. The length of the CDR3 is 10 amino acids, counting both ends. Germline V gene data show CDR1 as DFQATT and CDR2 as SNEGSKA (reference sequence). The CDR3 protein is CSARDLALQG.

This clonotype has ten or more counts. V is TRBV29-1 and J is TRBJ1-4; D is perhaps TRBD1 (6 bases). Trimming removed 6 bases from V and 5 bases from J, with 13 bases in between. Germline V gene data show CDR1 as SQVTM and CDR2 as ANQGSEA. This CDR3 is 13 amino acids long. The CDR3 loop reads CSVRRRGNEKLFF. In DNA, the CDR3 is TGCAGCGTGAGGCGGAGGGGGAATGAAAAACTGTTTTTT.

This clonotype was recorded many times. The V gene is TRBV5-1, the J gene TRBJ2-5; no firm D call. Germline CDR1 reads SGHRS; CDR2 reads YFSETQ. This CDR3 contains 12 residues. The ends were cut back, 4 bases at V and 4 bases at J, with 8 bases in the middle. This CDR3 is CASSEPGETQYF. CDR3 bases: TGCGCCAGCAGCGAACCTGGAGAGACCCAGTACTTC.

This clonotype has a handful of counts. This chain links TRBV28 with TRBJ2-7; 7 bases agree with TRBD2. The V and J ends lost 7 bases and 3 bases, in that order; junction bases with no gene match: 6. The CDR3 extends over 13 amino acids. The germline V gene has CDR1 MDHEN and CDR2 SYDVKM. The chain's CDR3 is CASIGLADYEQYF. The CDR3 region has the DNA TGTGCCAGCATCGGGCTAGCGGACTACGAGCAGTACTTC.

The rearrangement uses TRBV24-1 and TRBJ1-5; D gene ambiguous. The CDR3 runs 12 residues. From germline, CDR1 is KGHDR and CDR2 SFDVKD. V gave up 9 bases and J gave up 11 bases, with 16 bases separating them. CDR3: CATAGVEETQHF. In nucleotides, the CDR3 is TGTGCCACCGCCGGGGTAGAAGAGACCCAGCATTTT.

The V call is TRBV7-9, the J call TRBJ2-5, with 9 bases matching TRBD2. CDR3 length equals 18 residues. Germline values: CDR1 SEHNR, CDR2 FQNEAQ (reference sequence). The V and J ends lost 6 bases and 3 bases, in that order; junction bases with no gene match: 17. The CDR3 nucleotides read TGTGCCAGCAGTGCAAGAAGGGGCAGCGGGAGGATTGAAGAGACCCAGTACTTC. This encodes CASSARRGSGRIEETQYF.

This clonotype was detected a few times. The chain employs TRBV19 and TRBJ2-7, with 7 bases identical to TRBD2. The CDR3 loop spans 12 amino acids. Trimming at V came to 4 bases and at J to 6 bases, leaving 3 bases not matched to a gene. CDR1 and CDR2 (germline): LNHDA, SQIVND (reference sequence). CDR3 residues: CASSSGSVEQYF. In DNA form, the CDR3 reads TGTGCCAGTAGTAGCGGGAGCGTCGAGCAGTACTTC. The full variable domain, in which reference TRBV19 and TRBJ2-7 provide the parts outside the CDR3, is DGGITQSPKYLFRKEGQNVTLSCEQNLNHDAMYWYRQDPGQGLRLIYYSQIVNDFQKGDIAEGYSVSREKKESFPLTVTSAQKNPTAFYLCASSSGSVEQYFGPGTRLTVT.

This chain connects TRBV29-1 to TRBJ1-4, with 8 positions matching TRBD1. V was pared by 8 bases and J by 3 bases, with 5 bases of the junction left unmatched. CDR3 length: 13 amino acids. CDR1 is SQVTM and CDR2 is ANQGSEA in the germline V gene. This chain's CDR3 is CSISTGANEKLFF. The CDR3 DNA reads TGCAGCATATCGACAGGGGCTAATGAAAAACTGTTTTTT.

This clonotype appeared many times. The chain employs TRBV20-1 and TRBJ1-2; 7 bases match TRBD1. The length of the CDR3 is 14 residues. V was pared by 0 bases and J by 5 bases, with 6 bases of the junction left unmatched. Per germline, CDR1 DFQATT and CDR2 SNEGSKA (reference sequence). The CDR3: CSAREDRLLYGYTF. CDR3 sequence (DNA): TGCAGTGCTAGAGAGGACAGGCTCCTTTATGGCTACACCTTC.

This clonotype was recorded many times. The chain joins TRBV20-1 to TRBJ2-2; 7 bases map to TRBD2. Germline CDR1 is DFQATT and CDR2 is SNEGSKA (reference sequence). The CDR3 is 16 amino acids. The junction had 12 bases not matched to a gene; V was cut back by 2 bases and J by 6 bases. The CDR3 nucleotides are TGCAGTGCTAGATTGCGGGAGAACCCACGCCCCGGGGAGCTGTTTTTT. This translates into CSARLRENPRPGELFF.

This clonotype was observed at least ten times. The V gene is TRBV9, the J gene TRBJ1-4; tentative D call: TRBD1 (5 bases). V gave up 3 bases and J gave up 3 bases, with 15 bases separating them. There are 16 residues in the CDR3. Germline loops: CDR1 SGDLS, CDR2 YYNGEE. Here the CDR3 reads CASSAAPGRPNEKLFF. The CDR3 DNA sequence: TGTGCCAGCAGCGCCGCTCCGGGACGTCCTAATGAAAAACTGTTTTTT.

The chain couples TRBV28 to TRBJ2-7; D perhaps matches TRBD1 (5 bases). Germline CDR1 MDHEN, CDR2 SYDVKM. Deletions cut 3 bases from V and 2 bases from J, with 11 bases between. The CDR3 is made up of 14 amino acids. CDR3 loop: CASSFAGPAYEQYF. The CDR3 region has the DNA TGTGCCAGCAGTTTTGCAGGGCCAGCCTACGAGCAGTACTTC.

This clonotype was observed a few times. The rearrangement links TRBV5-4 to TRBJ2-7; the D gene could be TRBD1 or TRBD2 (5 bases each). The germline CDR1 and CDR2 sequences are SGHNT and YYREEE (reference sequence). This CDR3 region has 11 residues. With 10 bases removed from V and 6 bases from J, the gap between germline ends came to 14 bases. CDR3 nucleotide sequence: TGTGCCGCCACGAGGGGTGGCGAGCAGTACTTC. It is translated as CAATRGGEQYF.

As regards this clonotype: Given a much more abundant clone one base away, this may be a read error. The rearrangement uses TRBV29-1 and TRBJ2-7, with TRBD1 matching 8 bases. Germline CDR1 reads SQVTM; CDR2 reads ANQGSEA. This CDR3 contains 14 residues. J gave up 6 bases and V 3 bases, and 10 bases lay outside the gene matches. The CDR3 sequence is CSVDRGTGGPEQYF. CDR3 sequence (DNA): TGCAGCGTTGATCGCGGGACAGGCGGTCCCGAGCAGTACTTC.

This clonotype was counted at least ten times. The rearrangement uses TRBV4-1 and TRBJ1-5, with 12 nucleotides matching TRBD1. Germline loops: CDR1 MGHRA, CDR2 YSYEKL. The J segment lost 6 bases and the V segment lost 1 base, leaving 4 bases of the junction unmatched. CDR3 length: 16 amino acids. This CDR3 is CASSQGLGQGAQPQHF. In DNA form, the CDR3 reads TGCGCCAGCAGCCAAGGCCTGGGACAGGGGGCTCAGCCCCAGCATTTT.

CDR3 sequence: CASSLLGDSRSWPQHF. The DNA of the CDR3 is TGTGCCAGCAGCTTGCTGGGGGACAGCCGATCATGGCCCCAGCATTTT. The V gene is TRBV7-6, the J gene TRBJ1-5; 7 bases are a match to TRBD1. The J segment lost 9 bases and the V segment lost 3 bases, leaving 14 bases of the junction unmatched. The CDR3 is made up of 16 amino acids. Germline CDR1 is SGHVS and CDR2 is FNYEAQ.

The V and J genes are TRBV9 and TRBJ1-5; D gene uncertain. Germline CDR1 reads SGDLS; CDR2 reads YYNGEE. The CDR3 runs to 16 residues. V was pared by 3 bases and J by 0 bases, with 13 bases between. For the CDR3, the DNA is TGTGCCAGCAGCGCGACCCCACAAGATAGCAATCAGCCCCAGCATTTT. It translates to CASSATPQDSNQPQHF. The entire variable domain, with the rest obtained from reference TRBV9 and TRBJ1-5, is as follows: DSGVTQTPKHLITATGQRVTLRCSPRSGDLSVYWYQQSLDQGLQFLIQYYNGEERAKGNILERFSAQQFPDLHSELNLSSLELGDSALYFCASSATPQDSNQPQHFGDGTRLSIL.

A remark on this clonotype: Relative to the germline gene, one junction end is altered; a read error may explain this. This chain links TRBV19 with TRBJ1-5, with a weak D call TRBD1 (6 bases). The CDR3 contains 12 residues. Germline loops: CDR1 LNHDA, CDR2 SQIVND (reference sequence). CDR3 in amino acids: CASTTGYQPQHF. CDR3 coding DNA: TGTGCCAGTACCACAGGGTATCAGCCCCAGCACTTT.